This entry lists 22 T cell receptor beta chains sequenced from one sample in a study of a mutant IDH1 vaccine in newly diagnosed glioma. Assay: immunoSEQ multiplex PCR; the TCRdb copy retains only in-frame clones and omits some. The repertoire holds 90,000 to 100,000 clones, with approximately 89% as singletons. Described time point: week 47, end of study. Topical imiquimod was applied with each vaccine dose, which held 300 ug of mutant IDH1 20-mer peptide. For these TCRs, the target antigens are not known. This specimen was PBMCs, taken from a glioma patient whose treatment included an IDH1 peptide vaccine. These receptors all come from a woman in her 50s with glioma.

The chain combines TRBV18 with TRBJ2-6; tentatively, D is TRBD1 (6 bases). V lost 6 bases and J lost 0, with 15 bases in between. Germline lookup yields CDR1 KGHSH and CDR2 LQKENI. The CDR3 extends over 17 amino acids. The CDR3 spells CASSPRQVDSGANVLTF. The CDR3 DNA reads TGTGCCAGCTCCCCAAGACAGGTTGACTCTGGGGCCAACGTCCTGACTTTC.

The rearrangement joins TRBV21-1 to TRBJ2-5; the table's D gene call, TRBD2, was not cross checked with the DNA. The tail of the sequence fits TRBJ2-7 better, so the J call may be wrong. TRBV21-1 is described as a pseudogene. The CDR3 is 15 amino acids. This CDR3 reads CASSPAAGGSYEQYF. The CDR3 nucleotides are TGTGCCAGCAGTCCCGCGGCGGGGGGCTCCTACGAGCAGTACTTC.

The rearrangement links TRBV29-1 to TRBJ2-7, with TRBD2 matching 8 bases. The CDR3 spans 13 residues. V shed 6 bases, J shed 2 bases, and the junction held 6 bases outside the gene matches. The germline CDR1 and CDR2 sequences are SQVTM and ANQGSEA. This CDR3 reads CSVITSGAYEQYF. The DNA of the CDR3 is TGCAGCGTAATAACTAGCGGAGCCTACGAGCAGTACTTC.

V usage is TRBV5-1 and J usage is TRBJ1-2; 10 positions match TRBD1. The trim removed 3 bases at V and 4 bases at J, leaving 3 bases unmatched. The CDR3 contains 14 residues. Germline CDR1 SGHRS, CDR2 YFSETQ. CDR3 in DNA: TGCGCCAGCAGCTCTTGGACAGGGGGCTATGGCTACACCTTC. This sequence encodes CASSSWTGGYGYTF.

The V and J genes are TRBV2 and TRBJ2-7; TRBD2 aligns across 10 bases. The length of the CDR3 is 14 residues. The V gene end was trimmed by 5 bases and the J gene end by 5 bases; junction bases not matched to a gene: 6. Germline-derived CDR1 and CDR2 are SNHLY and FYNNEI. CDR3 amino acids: CASSPSGSPHEQYF. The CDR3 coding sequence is TGTGCCAGCAGTCCTAGCGGGAGTCCCCACGAGCAGTACTTC.

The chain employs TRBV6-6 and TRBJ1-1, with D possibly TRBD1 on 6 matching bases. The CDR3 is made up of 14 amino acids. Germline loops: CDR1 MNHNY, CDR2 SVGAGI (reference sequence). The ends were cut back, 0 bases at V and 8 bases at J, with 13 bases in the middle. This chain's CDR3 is CASSYSTGRTEAFF. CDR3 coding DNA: TGTGCCAGCAGTTACTCAACAGGGCGGACGGAAGCTTTCTTT.

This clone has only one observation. CDR3 residues: CASRGGDVVYGYTF. As DNA, the CDR3 is TGTGCCAGCAGGGGAGGGGATGTTGTCTATGGCTACACCTTC. The chain recombines TRBV28 with TRBJ1-2, with D perhaps TRBD1 (5 bases). Germline CDR1 reads MDHEN; CDR2 reads SYDVKM. With 6 bases removed from V and 4 bases from J, the gap between germline ends came to 15 bases. This CDR3 comprises 14 residues.

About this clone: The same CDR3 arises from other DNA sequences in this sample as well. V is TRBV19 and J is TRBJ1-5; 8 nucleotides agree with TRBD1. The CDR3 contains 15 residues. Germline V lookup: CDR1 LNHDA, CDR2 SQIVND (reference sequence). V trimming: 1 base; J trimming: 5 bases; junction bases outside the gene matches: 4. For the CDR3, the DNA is TGTGCCAGTAGTATAGGCGGGACAGGATATCAGCCCCAGCATTTT. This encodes CASSIGGTGYQPQHF.

The CDR3 coding sequence is TGTGCCAGCAGCCTCGGGACAGGGGGGTTGAATGAGCAGTTCTTC. This gives the protein CASSLGTGGLNEQFF. The gene calls are TRBV7-6 and TRBJ2-1; TRBD1 matches 11 bases. CDR3 length: 15 residues. The J segment lost 7 bases and the V segment lost 5 bases, leaving 7 bases of the junction unmatched. Germline lookup yields CDR1 SGHVS and CDR2 FNYEAQ.

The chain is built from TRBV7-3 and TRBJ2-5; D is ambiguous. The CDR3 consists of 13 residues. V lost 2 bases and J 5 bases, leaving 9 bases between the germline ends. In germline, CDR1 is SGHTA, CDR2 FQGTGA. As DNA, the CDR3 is TGTGCCAGCAGCTTATCTCTAGGGGAGACCCAGTACTTC. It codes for CASSLSLGETQYF.

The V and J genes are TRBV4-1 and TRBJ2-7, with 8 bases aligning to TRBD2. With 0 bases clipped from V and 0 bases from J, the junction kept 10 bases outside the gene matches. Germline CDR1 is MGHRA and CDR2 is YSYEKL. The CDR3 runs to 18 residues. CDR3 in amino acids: CASSQEKRGPKSSYEQYF. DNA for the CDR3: TGCGCCAGCAGCCAAGAAAAGCGGGGGCCCAAAAGCTCCTACGAGCAGTACTTC.

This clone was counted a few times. The chain's CDR3 is CAISGQATSAQYF. The CDR3 nucleotides are TGTGCCATCAGTGGACAAGCGACTAGTGCGCAGTATTTT. This chain links TRBV10-3 with TRBJ2-3; TRBD2 might be the D (6 bases). Per germline, CDR1 ENHRY and CDR2 SYGVKD. The CDR3 extends over 13 amino acids. Trimming pared 4 bases from V and 10 bases from J, leaving 15 bases between.

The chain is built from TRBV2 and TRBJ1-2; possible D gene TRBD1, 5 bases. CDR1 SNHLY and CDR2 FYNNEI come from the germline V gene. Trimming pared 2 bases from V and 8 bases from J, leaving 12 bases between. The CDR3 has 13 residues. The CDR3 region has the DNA TGTGCCAGCAGTGAACAGGGTCCGAAGGGCTACACCTTC. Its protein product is CASSEQGPKGYTF.

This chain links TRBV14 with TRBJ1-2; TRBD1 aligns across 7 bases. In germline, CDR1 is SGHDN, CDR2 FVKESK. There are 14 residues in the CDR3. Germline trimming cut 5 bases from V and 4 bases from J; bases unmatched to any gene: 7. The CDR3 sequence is CASSDTGAVYGYTF. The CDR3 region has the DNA TGTGCCAGCAGCGACACAGGGGCCGTCTATGGCTACACCTTC.

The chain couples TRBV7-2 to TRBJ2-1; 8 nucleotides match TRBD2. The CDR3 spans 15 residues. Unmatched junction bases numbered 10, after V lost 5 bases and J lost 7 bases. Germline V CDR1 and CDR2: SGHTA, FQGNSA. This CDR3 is CASSLGRARANEQFF. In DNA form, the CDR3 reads TGTGCCAGCAGCCTCGGGAGGGCCCGGGCAAATGAGCAGTTCTTC.

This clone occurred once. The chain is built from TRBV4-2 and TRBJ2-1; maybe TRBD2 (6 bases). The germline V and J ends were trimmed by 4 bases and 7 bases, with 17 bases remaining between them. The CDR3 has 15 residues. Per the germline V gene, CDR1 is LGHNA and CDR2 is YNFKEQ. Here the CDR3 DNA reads TGTGCCAGCAGCCCTGGGAGGACCCCTTCGAATGAGCAGTTCTTC. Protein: CASSPGRTPSNEQFF.

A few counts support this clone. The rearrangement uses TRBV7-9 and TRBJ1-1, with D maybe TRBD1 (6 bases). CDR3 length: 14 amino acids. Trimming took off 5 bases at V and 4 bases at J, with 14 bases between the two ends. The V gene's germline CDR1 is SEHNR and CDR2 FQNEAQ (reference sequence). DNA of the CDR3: TGTGCCAGCAGCACTAGGGACATTTCCACTGAAGCTTTCTTT. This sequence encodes CASSTRDISTEAFF. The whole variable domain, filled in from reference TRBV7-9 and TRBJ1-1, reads DTGVSQNPRHKITKRGQNVTFRCDPISEHNRLYWYRQTLGQGPEFLTYFQNEAQLEKSRLLSDRFSAERPKGSFSTLEIQRTEQGDSAMYLCASSTRDISTEAFFGQGTRLTVV.

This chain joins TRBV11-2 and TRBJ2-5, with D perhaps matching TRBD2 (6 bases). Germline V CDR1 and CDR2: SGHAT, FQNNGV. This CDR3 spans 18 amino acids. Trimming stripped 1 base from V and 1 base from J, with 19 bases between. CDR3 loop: CASSLGDGVSGGQETQYF. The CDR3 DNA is TGTGCCAGCAGCTTAGGGGACGGGGTTAGCGGAGGCCAAGAGACCCAGTACTTC.

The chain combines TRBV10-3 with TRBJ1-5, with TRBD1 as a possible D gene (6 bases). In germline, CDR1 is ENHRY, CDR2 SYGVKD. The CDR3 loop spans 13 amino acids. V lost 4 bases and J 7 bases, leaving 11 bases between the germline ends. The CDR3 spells CAISVQGGQPQHF. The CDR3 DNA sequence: TGTGCCATCAGTGTACAGGGAGGACAGCCCCAGCATTTT.

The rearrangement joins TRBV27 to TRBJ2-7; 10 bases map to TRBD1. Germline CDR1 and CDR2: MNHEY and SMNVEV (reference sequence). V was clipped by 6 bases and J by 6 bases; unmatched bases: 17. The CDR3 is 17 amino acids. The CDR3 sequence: CASRFTGTGAVEGEQYF. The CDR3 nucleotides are TGTGCCAGCAGGTTTACCGGGACAGGGGCCGTCGAGGGCGAGCAGTACTTC.

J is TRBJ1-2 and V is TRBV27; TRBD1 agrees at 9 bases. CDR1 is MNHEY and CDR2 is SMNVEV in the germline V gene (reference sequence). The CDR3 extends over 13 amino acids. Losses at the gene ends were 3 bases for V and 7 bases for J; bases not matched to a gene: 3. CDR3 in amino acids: CASSFRDRAGYTF. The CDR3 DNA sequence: TGTGCCAGCAGTTTCCGGGACAGGGCTGGCTACACCTTC.

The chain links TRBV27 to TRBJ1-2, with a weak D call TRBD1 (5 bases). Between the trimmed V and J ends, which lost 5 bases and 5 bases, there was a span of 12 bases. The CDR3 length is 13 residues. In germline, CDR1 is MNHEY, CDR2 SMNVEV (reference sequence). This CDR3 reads CASSPGLTYGYTF. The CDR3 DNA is TGTGCCAGCAGTCCGGGACTGACTTATGGCTACACCTTC.